The T cell receptor beta chain under discussion was sequenced for a study of low-dose radiotherapy and immunotherapy resistance in tumors. Turning to the study itself: Dosing of intravenous cyclophosphamide at 200 mg/m2 occurred every two weeks and took place one day prior to radiation and immunotherapy.

Sample time point: before trial treatment. In the RACIN dose-escalation trial, donors got nivolumab plus ipilimumab with aspirin, cyclophosphamide and radiotherapy. First-strand cDNA used TRAV- and TRBV-specific primers, covering alpha and beta chains. TCR amplification used roughly 18 PCR cycles, a constant-region primer and a V-primer adapter. Isolated mRNA underwent amplification by in vitro transcription. TCRdb analysed the reads with MiXCR anew, one entry per CDR3 protein. The sample holds fewer than 90,000 distinct CDR3 sequences, approximately 19% seen once. This clonotype has at least ten counts. The germline gene is not matched at one end of the junction; a read error may be the cause. The CDR3 consists of 16 residues. The germline V gene encodes CDR1 MGHRA and CDR2 YSYEKL.

The V gene is TRBV4-1, the J gene TRBJ2-2; D is uncertain. Sequencing was performed on PBMCs, taken before treatment. This TCR derives from a male donor with prostate cancer. The CDR3 loop reads CASSQEAAAKTGELFF. In DNA form, the CDR3 reads TGCGCCAGCAGCCAAGAGGCTGCCGCGAAGACCGGGGAGCTGTTTTTT.